This entry lists 27 T cell receptor beta chains sequenced from one sample in a study of technical replicates of blood from a handful of donors. Profiling relied on immunoSEQ multiplex PCR, and the TCRdb table lists in-frame clones only, not all of them. The sample consists of tens of thousands of clones, nearly 95% of them appearing once. The sequenced material came from T cells isolated from PBMCs. The receptor set was obtained from a human donor in good health.

This clone was observed a single time. The chain is built from TRBV29-1 and TRBJ1-1; the D gene is possibly TRBD1 (6 bases). The V end was cut by 4 bases, the J end by 1 base, with 19 bases between. CDR1 and CDR2 from the germline V gene are SQVTM and ANQGSEA. This CDR3 contains 16 residues. CDR3 nucleotide sequence: TGCAGCGTTGGGTCTCCAGGGGTTTTCGCGAACACTGAAGCTTTCTTT. Its translation is CSVGSPGVFANTEAFF.

This chain uses TRBV7-8 with TRBJ2-1, with 9 bases matching TRBD2. CDR3 length equals 14 residues. The V and J ends lost 11 bases and 0 bases, in that order; junction bases with no gene match: 5. Germline lookup yields CDR1 SGHVS and CDR2 FQNEAQ. The CDR3 is CAVAGESSYNEQFF. The CDR3 coding sequence is TGTGCCGTAGCGGGAGAGAGCTCCTACAATGAGCAGTTCTTC.

The rearrangement uses TRBV7-2 and TRBJ1-2; 7 bases match TRBD1. The ends lost 6 bases at V and 8 bases at J; junction bases unmatched: 18. The length of the CDR3 is 16 residues. The germline V gene has CDR1 SGHTA and CDR2 FQGNSA. The CDR3 region is CASSPGTVGFYEGYTF. DNA of the CDR3: TGTGCCAGCAGTCCCGGGACAGTGGGGTTTTATGAAGGCTACACCTTC.

V and J are TRBV6-5 and TRBJ1-1; TRBD1 matches 7 bases. This CDR3 contains 16 residues. V was pared by 0 bases and J by 4 bases, with 8 bases of the junction left unmatched. Germline CDR1 MNHEY, CDR2 SVGAGI. The CDR3 nucleotides are TGTGCCAGCAGTTACTCGTCAGGGGGGAGAGGCACTGAAGCTTTCTTT. Residues: CASSYSSGGRGTEAFF.

The chain links TRBV9 to TRBJ1-3, with 8 bases matching TRBD1. V lost 4 bases to trimming and J lost 8 bases; unmatched junction nucleotides: 8. Germline V gene data show CDR1 as SGDLS and CDR2 as YYNGEE. This CDR3 comprises 14 residues. CDR3 in DNA: TGTGCCAGCAGCCCCGGACAGGGTTGGGACACCATATATTTT. This translates into CASSPGQGWDTIYF.

The rearrangement links TRBV15 to TRBJ1-4; weak D call: TRBD1 (5 bases). CDR3 length equals 15 residues. Per germline, CDR1 LNHNV and CDR2 YYDKDF (reference sequence). Between the trimmed V and J ends, which lost 2 bases and 5 bases, there was a span of 12 bases. CDR3: CATSRTGLQNEKLFF. The CDR3 DNA is TGTGCCACCAGCAGAACGGGACTTCAGAATGAAAAACTGTTTTTT.

CDR3 residues: CASSFITGGPEQFF. In DNA form, the CDR3 reads TGTGCCAGCAGCTTTATTACAGGGGGCCCTGAGCAGTTCTTC. The V call is TRBV13, the J call TRBJ2-1; TRBD1 agrees at 9 bases. CDR3 length equals 14 residues. V trimming: 3 bases; J trimming: 9 bases; junction bases outside the gene matches: 6. CDR1 and CDR2 from the germline V gene are PRHDT and FYEKMQ (reference sequence).

CDR3 nucleotides: TGTGCCAGCAGCAGTGACAGGGGCACTGGCTACACCTTC. Translated: CASSSDRGTGYTF. This chain connects TRBV14 to TRBJ1-2; TRBD1 aligns across 8 bases. V was pared by 5 bases and J by 7 bases, with 6 bases of the junction left unmatched. This CDR3 contains 13 residues. From germline, CDR1 is SGHDN and CDR2 FVKESK.

This chain connects TRBV4-2 to TRBJ2-3; possibly TRBD2 for D (5 bases). Germline CDR1 reads LGHNA; CDR2 reads YNFKEQ. The V end was cut by 0 bases, the J end by 2 bases, with 6 bases between. The CDR3 runs 14 residues. CDR3 sequence (DNA): TGTGCCAGCAGCCAAGAGCGGGTCACAGATACGCAGTATTTT. Its translation is CASSQERVTDTQYF.

The V gene is TRBV2, the J gene TRBJ2-5, with 8 bases lining up with TRBD2. Germline CDR1 SNHLY, CDR2 FYNNEI. The V gene end was trimmed by 8 bases and the J gene end by 2 bases; junction bases not matched to a gene: 7. The CDR3 contains 14 residues. CDR3 DNA sequence: TGTGCCAGCGGGTTAGCGGGGCTTCAAGAGACCCAGTACTTC. Translation: CASGLAGLQETQYF. The variable domain in full, with the rest retrieved from reference TRBV2 and TRBJ2-5, is EPEVTQTPSHQVTQMGQEVILRCVPISNHLYFYWYRQILGQKVEFLVSFYNNEISEKSEIFDDQFSVERPDGSNFTLKIRSTKLEDSAMYFCASGLAGLQETQYFGPGTRLLVL.

The gene calls are TRBV4-2 and TRBJ2-5; D not resolved. The germline V and J ends were trimmed by 0 bases and 4 bases, with 3 bases remaining between them. The germline V gene has CDR1 LGHNA and CDR2 YNFKEQ. There are 12 residues in the CDR3. CDR3 DNA sequence: TGTGCCAGCAGCCAAGATAGAGAGACCCAGTACTTC. Translation: CASSQDRETQYF.

This chain uses TRBV15 with TRBJ1-5; D perhaps matches TRBD1 (5 bases). This CDR3 has 13 amino acids. Germline CDR1 reads LNHNV; CDR2 reads YYDKDF (reference sequence). V was cut by 5 bases and J by 4 bases, with 9 bases left in between. The CDR3, as DNA: TGTGCCACCAGCCGACAGTGGAATCAGCCCCAGCATTTT. Translating gives CATSRQWNQPQHF.

The genes are TRBV7-8 and TRBJ1-5; a weak D match, TRBD1 (5 bases). Per the germline V gene, CDR1 is SGHVS and CDR2 is FQNEAQ. CDR3 length equals 16 residues. Trimming took 2 bases from V and 6 from J, leaving 17 bases between them. CDR3 amino acids: CASSLRAGLTGQPQHF. Here the CDR3 DNA reads TGTGCCAGCAGCTTAAGAGCAGGGCTAACGGGTCAGCCCCAGCATTTT.

The chain is built from TRBV25-1 and TRBJ2-7, with TRBD1 identical over 11 bases. With V trimmed by 4 bases and J by 0 bases, 5 bases remained unmatched. The length of the CDR3 is 16 residues. Germline V lookup: CDR1 MGHDK, CDR2 SYGVNS. This CDR3 is CASSVAGTGGSYEQYF. In DNA form, the CDR3 reads TGTGCCAGCAGTGTTGCCGGGACAGGGGGCTCCTACGAGCAGTACTTC.

V gene TRBV13 combines with J gene TRBJ1-1, with D perhaps TRBD1 (5 bases). This CDR3 region has 14 residues. Germline CDR1 and CDR2: PRHDT and FYEKMQ (reference sequence). V was cut by 5 bases and J by 1 base, with 11 bases left in between. Here the CDR3 reads CASSQAGGNTEAFF. CDR3 DNA sequence: TGTGCCAGCAGCCAAGCGGGGGGGAACACTGAAGCTTTCTTT.

The chain employs TRBV28 and TRBJ2-1; TRBD2 matches at 14 bases. V trimming: 7 bases; J trimming: 7 bases; junction bases outside the gene matches: 12. Germline assignment: CDR1 MDHEN and CDR2 SYDVKM. CDR3 length equals 17 residues. The DNA of the CDR3 is TGTGCCAGCACCTCCATGGAGGGACTAGCGGGGGTGAATGAGCAGTTCTTC. Amino acid sequence: CASTSMEGLAGVNEQFF.

V gene TRBV29-1 combines with J gene TRBJ2-7; the D gene is possibly TRBD1 (5 bases). Trimming removed 6 bases from V and 3 bases from J, with 15 bases in between. Germline V gene data show CDR1 as SQVTM and CDR2 as ANQGSEA. This CDR3 has 13 residues. The CDR3 sequence is CSVGQGTNYEQYF. The CDR3 DNA follows: TGCAGCGTGGGGCAGGGAACGAACTACGAGCAGTACTTC.

J is TRBJ2-3 and V is TRBV11-1; D is perhaps TRBD1 (6 bases). The CDR3 has 14 amino acids. Trimming removed 3 bases from V and 0 bases from J, with 7 bases in between. Germline loops: CDR1 SGHAT, CDR2 FQDESV (reference sequence). In nucleotides, the CDR3 is TGTGCCAGCAGCTTCACAGGGAGCACAGATACGCAGTATTTT. This encodes CASSFTGSTDTQYF.

The rearrangement joins TRBV28 to TRBJ2-2; 7 nucleotides match TRBD1. This CDR3 contains 15 residues. Trimming removed 8 bases from V and 6 bases from J; junction bases left unmatched: 12. Germline loops: CDR1 MDHEN, CDR2 SYDVKM. The CDR3 spells CASASTGKGAGELFF. The DNA for the CDR3 is TGTGCCAGCGCGTCGACAGGGAAGGGGGCCGGGGAGCTGTTTTTT.

V is TRBV10-3 and J is TRBJ2-1; TRBD2 matches 8 bases. The CDR3 has 16 amino acids. The germline gives CDR1 ENHRY, CDR2 SYGVKD. V was clipped by 4 bases and J by 0 bases; unmatched bases: 5. CDR3 protein: CAISGEGTSSYNEQFF. CDR3 in DNA: TGTGCCATCAGTGGGGAGGGGACTAGCTCCTACAATGAGCAGTTCTTC.

This clone was detected only once. The genes are TRBV29-1 and TRBJ1-1; tentative D call: TRBD1 (6 bases). The V end lost 4 bases, the J end lost 6 bases, and 12 bases lay between the germline ends. There are 12 residues in the CDR3. Germline CDR1 is SQVTM and CDR2 is ANQGSEA. This CDR3 is CSVVGRGSEAFF. The DNA for the CDR3 is TGCAGCGTTGTCGGCAGGGGATCTGAAGCTTTCTTT.

In its sample, this clone was seen a few times. The V gene is TRBV7-9, the J gene TRBJ1-1; 11 bases match TRBD1. V lost 3 bases, J lost 11 bases, and 14 bases stayed unmatched. Germline assignment: CDR1 SEHNR and CDR2 FQNEAQ (reference sequence). This CDR3 is 16 amino acids long. Written as DNA, the CDR3 is TGTGCCAGCAGCTTCCCCGAGCAGGGACAGGGGGAGTGGGCTTTCTTT. It yields the protein CASSFPEQGQGEWAFF.

The rearrangement uses TRBV28 and TRBJ1-3; unclear D gene. Germline CDR1 MDHEN, CDR2 SYDVKM. The CDR3 spans 14 residues. Trimming left V 5 bases short and J 0 bases short, with 8 bases between. The CDR3 DNA sequence: TGTGCCAGCAGTGGGCCGATCTCTGGAAACACCATATATTTT. This sequence encodes CASSGPISGNTIYF. The full variable domain, its missing parts supplied by reference TRBV28 and TRBJ1-3, is DVKVTQSSRYLVKRTGEKVFLECVQDMDHENMFWYRQDPGLGLRLIYFSYDVKMKEKGDIPEGYSVSREKKERFSLILESASTNQTSMYLCASSGPISGNTIYFGEGSWLTVV.

This chain links TRBV6-5 with TRBJ1-4; D perhaps matches TRBD1 (6 bases). V lost 0 bases to trimming and J lost 8 bases, with 13 bases between them. Germline-derived CDR1 and CDR2 are MNHEY and SVGAGI. This CDR3 has 15 residues. CDR3 in DNA: TGTGCCAGCAGTTACTCGGCGGGGGCGGGAGAAAAACTGTTTTTT. Protein product: CASSYSAGAGEKLFF.

Only one count was recorded for this clone. The chain links TRBV28 to TRBJ1-1; D remains unclear. The CDR3 consists of 14 residues. Germline V gene sequence: CDR1 MDHEN, CDR2 SYDVKM. The germline V and J ends were trimmed by 3 bases and 0 bases, with 8 bases remaining between them. This CDR3 reads CASSFWQMNTEAFF. CDR3 coding DNA: TGTGCCAGCAGTTTTTGGCAGATGAACACTGAAGCTTTCTTT.

This clone was counted only a few times. The V call is TRBV11-3, the J call TRBJ2-2; D is perhaps TRBD1 (6 bases). Trimming stripped 8 bases from V and 4 bases from J, with 14 bases between. The CDR3 is made up of 14 amino acids. Germline V gives CDR1 SGHNT, CDR2 YENEEA. CDR3 amino acids: CASLRGGITGELFF. CDR3 sequence (DNA): TGTGCCAGCTTGAGAGGGGGTATCACCGGGGAGCTGTTTTTT.

The chain recombines TRBV6-4 with TRBJ1-5, with unresolved D. V was shortened by 8 bases and J by 6 bases, with 5 bases between the two germline ends. This CDR3 region has 10 residues. The germline V gene has CDR1 MRHNA and CDR2 SNTAGT. The CDR3 region has the DNA TGTGCCAGCGGGAGTCAGCCCCAGCATTTT. Encoded protein: CASGSQPQHF.